This T cell receptor beta chain was captured in a study of blood T cell repertoires in COVID-19. Here immunoSEQ multiplex PCR was the method, and the copy in TCRdb shows in-frame clones only, minus some. The table records 95,000 to 130,000 clones, around four fifths of them present only once. Germline-derived CDR1 and CDR2 are LGHNT and FRNRAP. This CDR3 comprises 15 residues. The ends lost 7 bases at V and 4 bases at J; junction bases unmatched: 10. Specimen: peripheral blood. The receptor comes from a man between 65 and 85 years old with active or convalescent COVID-19. J is TRBJ2-3 and V is TRBV12-5, with TRBD2 matching 8 bases. This CDR3 reads CASVGSGGPADTQYF. As DNA, the CDR3 is TGTGCTAGTGTGGGATCGGGAGGGCCGGCAGATACGCAGTATTTT.